This T cell receptor (beta chain) was obtained from a study of T-cell reconstitution after alpha-beta-depleted transplantation in children. Unique molecular identifiers were incorporated into the prepared TCRbeta library. TCRdb re-called the PCR reads with MiXCR, one entry per CDR3 protein. The table has about 400,000 distinct CDR3 sequences, about a fifth seen once. Sample: PBMCs from the stem cell graft donor, taken from the stem cell graft. The sequence came from a human donor who donated a stem cell graft to a child with acute myeloid leukemia.

CDR3 protein: CASSLSLAGSANEQFF. CDR3 coding DNA: TGTGCCAGCAGCTTAAGTCTAGCGGGAAGTGCCAATGAGCAGTTCTTC. V and J are TRBV7-9 and TRBJ2-1; TRBD2 matches at 9 bases. This CDR3 is 16 amino acids long. Unmatched junction bases numbered 8, after V lost 2 bases and J lost 6 bases. CDR1 is SEHNR, CDR2 FQNEAQ, per germline (reference sequence).